The 4 T cell receptor beta chains below were found in one sample sequenced in a study of human T cells and chemical hapten exposure. Time point meaning: pre-sensitization, week 0. Sample treatment: therapeutic diphenylcyclopropenone sensitization with weekly scalp DPC. TCRdb reanalysed the RACE reads using MiXCR and keeps one entry per CDR3 protein. The data contain 280,000 or so distinct CDR3 sequences, roughly 8% of them singletons. The source material was whole blood, sampled in connection with sensitization to the hapten diphenylcyclopropenone (DPC). The receptors stem from a man aged 18 to 35 with alopecia areata. Some clones in this sample may be carry-over from other donors' samples.

The V and J genes are TRBV7-9 and TRBJ2-1; 11 nucleotides align to TRBD1. CDR3 size: 14 residues. The germline V gene encodes CDR1 SEHNR and CDR2 FQNEAQ (reference sequence). Germline trimming cut 3 bases from V and 8 bases from J; bases unmatched to any gene: 3. CDR3 bases: TGTGCCAGCAGCTTTCGGACAGGGGGCGATGAGCAGTTCTTC. Translated, it gives CASSFRTGGDEQFF.

The rearrangement uses TRBV20-1 and TRBJ2-1; tentative D call: TRBD1 (5 bases). V lost 1 base and J 7 bases, leaving 17 bases between the germline ends. The CDR3 spans 15 residues. CDR1 and CDR2 from the germline V gene are DFQATT and SNEGSKA (reference sequence). CDR3 coding DNA: TGCAGTGCTAGAGGATCCAGGGTAATGGAAAATGAGCAGTTCTTC. Translation: CSARGSRVMENEQFF.

This clonotype occurred a few times. V and J are TRBV7-2 and TRBJ1-1, with D hard to call. This CDR3 comprises 15 residues. CDR1 is SGHTA, CDR2 FQGNSA, per germline. V shed 6 bases and J shed 0 bases, with 14 bases lying between them. The DNA of the CDR3 is TGTGCCAGCAGACCCCCGTCTAGGATGAACACTGAAGCTTTCTTT. It codes for CASRPPSRMNTEAFF.

Ten or more counts support this clonotype. The CDR3 coding sequence is TGTGCCACCAGTGATTTGATCGAGGGGTCGGAGACCCAGTACTTC. The encoded protein is CATSDLIEGSETQYF. The genes are TRBV24-1 and TRBJ2-5, with D perhaps matching TRBD1 or TRBD2 (5 bases each). The CDR3 covers 15 residues. Germline CDR1 is KGHDR and CDR2 is SFDVKD. Between the trimmed V and J ends, which lost 0 bases and 5 bases, there was a span of 12 bases.